This T cell receptor beta chain came from a study of T cells after yellow fever vaccination. Whole-study findings and limits: After the booster, approximately 96% of CD4 and roughly nine tenths of CD8 primary-response clones were re-detected.

From the 5' RACE reads, TCRdb called clonotypes with MiXCR, one entry per CDR3 protein. The profile shows hundreds of thousands of distinct CDR3 sequences, over 15% of them singletons. Comment on this clonotype: Its antigen is not known.

The clonotype comes from a man aged 25 to 45 who received the YFV17D yellow fever vaccine. The sequenced sample was PBMCs, obtained 15 days after the yellow fever booster vaccination.

Here the CDR3 reads CASRATGVYEQYF. The CDR3 DNA reads TGTGCCAGCAGAGCGACAGGGGTCTACGAGCAGTACTTC. V gene TRBV7-9 combines with J gene TRBJ2-7; 8 nucleotides agree with TRBD1. Germline trimming cut 6 bases from V and 3 bases from J; bases unmatched to any gene: 4. Germline V CDR1 and CDR2: SEHNR, FQNEAQ (reference sequence). This CDR3 is built from 13 residues.